Listed here are 4 T cell receptor beta chains from one sample, sequenced in a study of OX40 agonist ivuxolimab in advanced cancers. The method was immunoSEQ multiplex PCR; TCRdb's version includes in-frame clones alone and lacks a portion of them. In the table there are roughly 30,000 clones, approximately 90% of which are singletons. The sample consisted of CD4+ or CD8+ T cells sorted from blood, taken in a trial of the OX40 agonist ivuxolimab. The receptors derive from an adult with an advanced solid tumor such as melanoma, head and neck, liver or kidney cancer.

V is TRBV5-1 and J is TRBJ2-3, with 10 bases aligning to TRBD2. Germline values: CDR1 SGHRS, CDR2 YFSETQ. Losses at the gene ends were 4 bases for V and 3 bases for J; bases not matched to a gene: 8. The CDR3 spans 16 residues. The CDR3 sequence: CASSRIAGGITDTQYF. Here the CDR3 DNA reads TGCGCCAGCAGCAGAATAGCGGGAGGTATTACAGATACGCAGTATTTT.

The rearrangement links TRBV15 to TRBJ1-1; D possibly corresponds to TRBD1 (5 bases). Between the trimmed V and J ends, which lost 5 bases and 5 bases, there was a span of 21 bases. CDR1 and CDR2 from the germline V gene are LNHNV and YYDKDF (reference sequence). The CDR3 covers 16 residues. CDR3 residues: CATSADKTGVGTEAFF. The CDR3 bases are TGTGCCACCAGCGCAGATAAGACGGGGGTCGGTACTGAAGCTTTCTTT.

This chain connects TRBV6-5 to TRBJ1-2; D gene unclear. The CDR3 consists of 15 residues. In germline, CDR1 is MNHEY, CDR2 SVGAGI. V lost 4 bases to trimming and J lost 3 bases, with 15 bases between them. CDR3 region: CASSFLPGIDYGYTF. Written as DNA, the CDR3 is TGTGCCAGCAGTTTCCTTCCGGGGATCGACTATGGCTACACCTTC.

The V call is TRBV9, the J call TRBJ1-4, with 7 bases that match TRBD1. This CDR3 region has 15 residues. Germline V lookup: CDR1 SGDLS, CDR2 YYNGEE. Unmatched junction bases numbered 4, after V lost 0 bases and J lost 5 bases. As DNA, the CDR3 is TGTGCCAGCAGCGTAGGGGCAGGGGGAAATGAAAAACTGTTTTTT. Translated: CASSVGAGGNEKLFF. The variable domain in full, completed from reference TRBV9 and TRBJ1-4, reads DSGVTQTPKHLITATGQRVTLRCSPRSGDLSVYWYQQSLDQGLQFLIQYYNGEERAKGNILERFSAQQFPDLHSELNLSSLELGDSALYFCASSVGAGGNEKLFFGSGTQLSVL.